Listed below are T cell receptor beta chains from one sample, sequenced in a study of cytomegalovirus exposure and HLA in healthy donors. Sequencing was performed with immunoSEQ multiplex PCR; in TCRdb, only in-frame clones are kept and a portion is missing. The table records 130,000 to 150,000 clones, over 60% of them present only once. Sequencing was performed on PBMCs. These receptors originate from a man aged 40-55 years in good health and CMV-seropositive. Both conserved end residues are part of each CDR3. The D gene is left open where the match is weak. The size entry is marked missing in some rows and otherwise reads once, few, many or a size class.

D: TRBD1
size: -
V: TRBV7-9
J: TRBJ2-5
CDR3: CASSYGTGRETQYF
DNA: TGTGCCAGCAGCTACGGGACAGGGAGAGAGACCCAGTACTTC

D: -
size: few
V: TRBV4-1
J: TRBJ2-2
CDR3: CASSRPSEGVTGELFF
DNA: TGCGCCAGCAGCCGACCCAGTGAGGGGGTCACCGGGGAGCTGTTTTTT

D: -
size: -
V: TRBV7-6
J: TRBJ1-1
CDR3: CASSFGGDTYEAFF
DNA: TGTGCCAGCAGCTTTGGCGGGGATACTTATGAAGCTTTCTTT

D: -
size: -
V: TRBV7-9
J: TRBJ1-1
CDR3: CASSLGQGGGTEAFF
DNA: TGTGCCAGCAGCTTAGGGCAGGGAGGGGGCACTGAAGCTTTCTTT

D: -
size: -
V: TRBV19
J: TRBJ2-1
CDR3: CASSTDTSSYNEQFF
DNA: TGTGCCAGTAGTACAGACACGAGCTCCTACAATGAGCAGTTCTTC

D: -
size: -
V: TRBV19
J: TRBJ2-3
CDR3: CASSPAGFKDTQYF
DNA: TGTGCCAGTAGTCCCGCGGGTTTTAAAGATACGCAGTATTTT

D: -
size: -
V: TRBV5-1
J: TRBJ2-3
CDR3: CASSLGGGLADTQYF
DNA: TGCGCCAGCAGTCTGGGAGGAGGCCTAGCAGATACGCAGTATTTT

D: -
size: few
V: TRBV18
J: TRBJ1-2
CDR3: CASSPQTENYGYTF
DNA: TGTGCCAGCTCACCCCAGACAGAAAACTATGGCTACACCTTC

D: TRBD2
size: -
V: TRBV9
J: TRBJ2-1
CDR3: CASSTSGAENNEQFF
DNA: TGTGCCAGCAGCACTAGCGGGGCAGAAAACAATGAGCAGTTCTTC

D: -
size: -
V: TRBV28
J: TRBJ2-6
CDR3: CASSSRNSGANVLTF
DNA: TGTGCCAGCAGTAGCCGAAACTCTGGGGCCAACGTCCTGACTTTC

D: -
size: few
V: TRBV7-9
J: TRBJ2-1
CDR3: CASSFSLSPTYNEQFF
DNA: TGTGCCAGCAGCTTTTCTCTAAGCCCTACTTACAATGAGCAGTTCTTC

D: TRBD2
size: -
V: TRBV5-8
J: TRBJ2-1
CDR3: CASSLAGGHYNEQFF
DNA: TGTGCCAGCAGTTTAGCGGGAGGGCACTACAATGAGCAGTTCTTC

D: TRBD2
size: once
V: TRBV9
J: TRBJ2-7
CDR3: CASSVAGGSVEQYF
DNA: TGTGCCAGCAGCGTAGCCGGCGGGAGCGTCGAGCAGTACTTC

D: TRBD1
size: -
V: TRBV5-1
J: TRBJ2-7
CDR3: CASNSWDSSYEQYF
DNA: TGCGCCAGCAACTCGTGGGACAGCTCCTACGAGCAGTACTTC

D: TRBD1
size: -
V: TRBV4-1
J: TRBJ1-5
CDR3: CASSQKQGGSNQPQHF
DNA: TGCGCCAGCAGCCAAAAACAGGGGGGTAGCAATCAGCCCCAGCATTTT